This T cell receptor (beta chain) was identified in a study of a mutant IDH1 vaccine in newly diagnosed glioma. V lost 6 bases, J lost 4 bases, and 15 bases lay in between. This CDR3 has 14 residues. Germline V gene sequence: CDR1 MNHEY, CDR2 SVGAGI. TCRdb's table, derived via immunoSEQ multiplex PCR, lists solely in-frame clones and lacks some. This sample carries 75,000 to 85,000 clones, roughly 90% of them seen once, and the ten largest clones take just over 0.55%. Time point denoted: week 5, during vaccination. In the vaccine, a single dose held 300 ug of the mutant IDH1 20-mer peptide, along with topical imiquimod. On this clone itself: What it binds is not known.

The sequence came from a woman between 50 and 59 years old with glioma. This sequence joins TRBV6-5 and TRBJ1-1; D not certain. This specimen consisted of PBMCs, obtained from a glioma patient whose treatment included an IDH1 peptide vaccine. In DNA, the CDR3 is TGTGCCAGCAGCGCACAGAATTGGGTCACTGAAGCTTTCTTT. Translating it yields CASSAQNWVTEAFF.